The 8 T cell receptor beta chains presented below share a single source sample, sequenced in a study of cytomegalovirus exposure and HLA in healthy donors. The method was immunoSEQ multiplex PCR; TCRdb's version includes in-frame clones alone and lacks a portion of them. In the table there are around 70,000 clones, 95% of which are singletons. The sample comprised PBMCs. The receptors stem from a man between 18 and 35 years old in good health and CMV-seronegative.

The genes are TRBV28 and TRBJ1-4; 10 positions agree with TRBD1. Germline V gene sequence: CDR1 MDHEN, CDR2 SYDVKM. The CDR3 length is 15 residues. V dropped 3 bases and J dropped 8; count of bases not matched to a gene: 6. The CDR3 DNA is TGTGCCAGCAGTTTGTGGGGGACAGGGGAGGAAAAACTGTTTTTT. Translating it yields CASSLWGTGEEKLFF.

This sequence joins TRBV5-1 and TRBJ1-2; 10 bases fit TRBD1. The ends lost 3 bases at V and 10 bases at J; junction bases unmatched: 9. Germline V gives CDR1 SGHRS, CDR2 YFSETQ. The CDR3 covers 14 residues. This CDR3 reads CASSWDRGPLVYTF. In nucleotides, the CDR3 is TGCGCCAGCAGCTGGGACAGGGGACCTTTGGTCTACACCTTC.

The chain carries TRBV10-3 and TRBJ2-2; 9 bases fit TRBD2. The J segment lost 0 bases and the V segment lost 8 bases, leaving 4 bases of the junction unmatched. CDR1 is ENHRY, CDR2 SYGVKD, per germline. This CDR3 spans 15 amino acids. The CDR3 spells CAIPLAGTNTGELFF. The DNA for the CDR3 is TGTGCCATCCCCCTAGCGGGGACGAACACCGGGGAGCTGTTTTTT.

The CDR3 DNA reads as TGTGCCAGCAGCCCCTATGGCGACAGAAATTTCCCTGAAGCTTTCTTT. Translated: CASSPYGDRNFPEAFF. This chain joins TRBV7-3 and TRBJ1-1, with D tentatively TRBD1 (5 bases). Between the trimmed V and J ends, which lost 5 bases and 6 bases, there was a span of 22 bases. The CDR3 is 16 amino acids. The germline CDR1 and CDR2 sequences are SGHTA and FQGTGA.

V gene TRBV30 combines with J gene TRBJ2-1; D is ambiguous. V lost 2 bases and J 10 bases, leaving 9 bases between the germline ends. The CDR3 is made up of 11 amino acids. Germline V gene sequence: CDR1 GTSNPN, CDR2 SVGIG (reference sequence). The CDR3 region has the DNA TGTGCCTGGAGTAAAGCTTGGGAGCAGTTCTTC. Translated, it gives CAWSKAWEQFF.

V is TRBV6-4 and J is TRBJ2-3, with D tentatively TRBD2 (7 bases). The CDR3 runs 15 residues. The V end was cut by 2 bases, the J end by 4 bases, with 13 bases between. Germline CDR1 is MRHNA and CDR2 is SNTAGT. CDR3: CASSDGGGGPDTQYF. The CDR3 DNA is TGTGCCAGCAGTGACGGAGGGGGGGGGCCAGATACGCAGTATTTT.

J is TRBJ1-1 and V is TRBV13, with D perhaps TRBD1 (6 bases). V lost 5 bases to trimming and J lost 2 bases, with 18 bases between them. Germline V CDR1 and CDR2: PRHDT, FYEKMQ (reference sequence). The CDR3 is 16 residues long. The CDR3 loop is CASSRNRARGNTEAFF. Written as DNA, the CDR3 is TGTGCCAGCAGCCGAAACAGGGCACGGGGCAACACTGAAGCTTTCTTT. Using reference TRBV13 and TRBJ1-1 for the parts outside the CDR3, the full variable domain is AAGVIQSPRHLIKEKRETATLKCYPIPRHDTVYWYQQGPGQDPQFLISFYEKMQSDKGSIPDRFSAQQFSDYHSELNMSSLELGDSALYFCASSRNRARGNTEAFFGQGTRLTVV.

V is TRBV7-9 and J is TRBJ1-2, with 10 bases that match TRBD1. V dropped 5 bases and J dropped 6; count of bases not matched to a gene: 9. This CDR3 comprises 15 residues. CDR1 is SEHNR and CDR2 is FQNEAQ in the germline V gene (reference sequence). The CDR3 nucleotides are TGTGCCAGCAGCACTCCGGGACAGGGGATAGATGGCTACACCTTC. This encodes CASSTPGQGIDGYTF. Using reference TRBV7-9 and TRBJ1-2 for the parts outside the CDR3, the full variable domain is DTGVSQNPRHKITKRGQNVTFRCDPISEHNRLYWYRQTLGQGPEFLTYFQNEAQLEKSRLLSDRFSAERPKGSFSTLEIQRTEQGDSAMYLCASSTPGQGIDGYTFGSGTRLTVV.